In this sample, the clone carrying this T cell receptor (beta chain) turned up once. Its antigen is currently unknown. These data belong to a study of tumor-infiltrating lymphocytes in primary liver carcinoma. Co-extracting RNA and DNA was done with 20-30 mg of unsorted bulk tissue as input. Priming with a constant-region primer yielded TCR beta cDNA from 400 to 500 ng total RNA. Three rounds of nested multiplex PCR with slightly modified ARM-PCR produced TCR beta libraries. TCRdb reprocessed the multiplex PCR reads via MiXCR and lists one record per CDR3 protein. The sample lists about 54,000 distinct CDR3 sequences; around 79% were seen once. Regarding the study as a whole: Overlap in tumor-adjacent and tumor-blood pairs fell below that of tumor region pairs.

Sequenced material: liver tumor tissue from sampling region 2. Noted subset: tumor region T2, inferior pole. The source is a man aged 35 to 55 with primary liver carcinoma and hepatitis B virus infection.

CDR3: CAIIARILAELSTDTQYF. CDR3 coding DNA: TGTGCCATCATAGCGCGGATTTTAGCGGAACTTAGCACAGATACGCAGTATTTT. V is TRBV10-3 and J is TRBJ2-3; tentative D call: TRBD2 (6 bases). The ends were cut back, 7 bases at V and 0 bases at J, with 23 bases in the middle. CDR1 and CDR2 from the germline V gene are ENHRY and SYGVKD. The CDR3 loop spans 18 amino acids.